The 9 T cell receptor beta chains given below trace back to one sample, sequenced in a study of Ad26.COV2.S vaccination and SARS-CoV-2 variants. Treatment specified: 19 received Ad26.COV2.S at low or high dose, single or two shots; 5 received placebo; per-sample allocation not given. Vaccine and placebo recipients were sampled on day 63 after the first injection. The repertoire was sequenced with immunoSEQ multiplex PCR; TCRdb's copy has only in-frame clones and lacks some. This repertoire shows a few hundred thousand clones, roughly 86% found once; its top ten account for around 3%. The sample consisted of peripheral blood, taken in a trial of Ad26.COV2.S vaccine versus placebo. The receptors derive from a person between 18 and 59 years old who received the Ad26.COV2.S COVID-19 vaccine or a placebo.

The chain uses TRBV5-4 and TRBJ2-2, with D maybe TRBD2 (5 bases). Germline V CDR1 and CDR2: SGHNT, YYREEE (reference sequence). Deletions cut 0 bases from V and 6 bases from J, with 15 bases between. This CDR3 is 16 amino acids long. The CDR3 is CASSLELVGVAGELFF. For the CDR3, the DNA is TGTGCCAGCAGCTTGGAACTAGTTGGGGTTGCCGGGGAGCTGTTTTTT.

This clone was counted between two and nine times. The chain joins TRBV6-5 to TRBJ1-1, with TRBD1 as a possible D gene (5 bases). CDR3 length equals 12 residues. The V gene lost 10 bases and the J gene lost 3 bases, with 12 bases spanning the gap. Germline loops: CDR1 MNHEY, CDR2 SVGAGI. The CDR3 is CATFQGYTEAFF. The CDR3 bases are TGTGCCACCTTTCAGGGATACACTGAAGCTTTCTTT.

The chain links TRBV19 to TRBJ1-2, with D possibly matching TRBD1 (5 bases). CDR1 LNHDA and CDR2 SQIVND come from the germline V gene (reference sequence). The V end was cut by 0 bases, the J end by 4 bases, with 15 bases between. This CDR3 region has 16 residues. The CDR3 DNA is TGTGCCAGTAGTATAGATGGCAGGGCCTCGTCCTATGGCTACACCTTC. The encoded protein is CASSIDGRASSYGYTF.

The V and J genes are TRBV4-2 and TRBJ2-1; unclear D gene. V lost 4 bases, J lost 7 bases, and 20 bases lay in between. This CDR3 spans 16 amino acids. Germline V gene lookup returns CDR1 LGHNA and CDR2 YNFKEQ. The CDR3 is CASSLHTGSYRNEQFF. CDR3 in DNA: TGTGCCAGCAGCCTACATACCGGATCTTATCGGAATGAGCAGTTCTTC.

This clone was detected only once. The CDR3 DNA reads as TGTGCCAGCTCACCCTACTACACCGGGGAGCTGTTTTTT. Residues: CASSPYYTGELFF. The chain couples TRBV18 to TRBJ2-2; D is unclear. V was shortened by 3 bases and J by 3 bases, with 5 bases between the two germline ends. From germline, CDR1 is KGHSH and CDR2 LQKENI. The CDR3 spans 13 residues.

The rearrangement links TRBV3-1 (or the pseudogene TRBV3-2) to TRBJ2-3, with TRBD1 identical over 7 bases. CDR1 is LGHDT and CDR2 is YNNKEL in the germline V gene (reference sequence). CDR3 length: 15 residues. V lost 3 bases and J lost 1; bases outside the gene matches: 4. CDR3 nucleotide sequence: TGTGCCAGCAGCCATAATACAGGGGGCACAGATACGCAGTATTTT. It specifies CASSHNTGGTDTQYF.

The chain carries TRBV5-4 and TRBJ2-3; D is possibly TRBD2 (5 bases). This CDR3 comprises 16 residues. Trimming shortened V by 3 bases and J by 0 bases, and 14 bases separated the two germline ends. CDR1 SGHNT and CDR2 YYREEE come from the germline V gene (reference sequence). CDR3 DNA: TGTGCCAGCAGCTACCCCCTGGGCGGGAGCACAGATACGCAGTATTTT. Protein product: CASSYPLGGSTDTQYF.

The rearrangement uses TRBV5-4 and TRBJ1-1; D call uncertain. Trimming stripped 1 base from V and 0 bases from J, with 7 bases between. The CDR3 spans 14 residues. Germline lookup yields CDR1 SGHNT and CDR2 YYREEE (reference sequence). This chain's CDR3 is CASSLQALNTEAFF. CDR3 nucleotide sequence: TGTGCCAGCAGCTTGCAGGCGTTGAACACTGAAGCTTTCTTT.

This chain joins TRBV27 and TRBJ2-4, with D tentatively TRBD2 (6 bases). Germline-derived CDR1 and CDR2 are MNHEY and SMNVEV (reference sequence). This CDR3 spans 17 amino acids. The ends were cut back, 1 base at V and 7 bases at J, with 20 bases in the middle. In nucleotides, the CDR3 is TGTGCCAGCAGTTTATGGGCCGGAGAGGGAGGCGGGAACATTCAGTACTTC. Residues: CASSLWAGEGGGNIQYF.